This T cell receptor (beta chain) was recorded in a study of blood T cell repertoires in COVID-19 (dated by TCRdb to between 2020 and 2021). Background on the whole study: Samples from collaborators originated in the United States, Italy and Spain and spanned both the acute and convalescent phases of COVID-19. The prospective study material was composed of cDNA or gDNA derived from T cells, B-cell-depleted T cells, or PBMCs. The dataset comprised deeply sampled blood TCRbeta repertoires from subjects exposed to, actively infected with, or recovered from COVID-19. A freely available public database, intended as a resource for researchers studying the immune response to SARS-CoV-2, is where the repertoires were released. Samples were obtained from the ongoing ImmuneRACE study (first 160 participants) and from about 1,300 subjects provided by 6 global collaborators. The sample metadata nearly always contained a de-identified subject ID, COVID-19 status, age in years and sex. Where HLA class I and class II types were available, the types were taken from metadata supplied by the sample provider, not from assay-based typing.

Broader findings and caveats from the paper: The quantity of clinical and demographic metadata differed by source and by participant and was supplied without curation.

Concerning this clone itself: Its antigen target is currently unknown. Qualities for individual bases were not recorded, and no much larger clone is one base off.

Whole blood was collected in K2EDTA tubes by collaborating institutions according to the institutions' own protocols. For TCRbeta analysis, collaborators shipped samples as frozen whole blood, isolated PBMCs, or DNA extracted from either of those sample types. TCRbeta CDR3 regions were amplified from genomic DNA using the immunoSEQ Assay, a bias-controlled multiplex PCR. Processing in the source paper ran as follows. The number of nucleated cells in each sample was estimated from the amplification of reference gene primers within the assay. To quantify the absolute abundance of each unique TCRbeta CDR3 rearrangement, sequence reads were collapsed and filtered. Productive Simpson clonality was computed per sample as the square root of Simpson's diversity index over productive rearrangements. TCRdb took over this immuneACCESS table, retaining in-frame rearrangements with V and J assigned. Such tables are incomplete; in checked studies, under half of the missing clones stem from an unresolved V gene, and the remainder is unexplained. The DNA gave D and trimming, while V, J and clone size come from that table. Counted in this sample were approximately 88,000 clones; about three quarters of them appeared once. Less than 20% of the sample lies in the top ten.

Germline trimming: 0 bases from V, 4 bases from J; junction bases outside gene matches: 8. The germline V gene yields KGHSH for CDR1 and LQKENI for CDR2. From the cysteine up to the phenylalanine, the CDR3 has a length of 16 residues. This entry keeps only the CDR3 DNA: 48 bases, framed from base 1. Sequenced sample: peripheral blood. The sequence came from a woman of 80 years or more with active or convalescent COVID-19. This chain joins TRBV18 to TRBJ1-1; 7 central bases correspond to TRBD1. The sequenced DNA is TGTGCCAGCTCACCACCTTTCAGAACAGGGGTCACTGAAGCTTTCTTT. This yields the protein CASSPPFRTGVTEAFF.